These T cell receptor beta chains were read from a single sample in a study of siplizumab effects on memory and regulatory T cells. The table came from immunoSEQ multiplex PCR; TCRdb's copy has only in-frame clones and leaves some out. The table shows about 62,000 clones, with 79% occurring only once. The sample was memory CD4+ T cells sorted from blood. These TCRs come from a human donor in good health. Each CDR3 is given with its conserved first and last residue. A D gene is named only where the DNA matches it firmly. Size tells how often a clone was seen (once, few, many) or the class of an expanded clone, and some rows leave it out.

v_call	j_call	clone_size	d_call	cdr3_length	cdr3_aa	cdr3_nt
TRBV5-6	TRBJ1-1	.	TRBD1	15	CASSWGTGENTEAFF	TGTGCCAGCAGCTGGGGGACAGGGGAGAACACTGAAGCTTTCTTT
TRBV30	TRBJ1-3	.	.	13	CAWNQGTGNTIYF	TGTGCCTGGAACCAGGGTACCGGAAACACCATATATTTT
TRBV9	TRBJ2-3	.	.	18	CASSVATGGAQDWVTQYF	TGTGCCAGCAGCGTAGCTACTGGGGGGGCACAGGATTGGGTTACGCAGTATTTT
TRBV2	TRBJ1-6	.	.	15	CASRLTGRRNSPLHF	TGTGCCAGCCGTCTGACGGGACGGCGTAATTCACCCCTCCACTTT
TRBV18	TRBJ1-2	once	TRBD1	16	CASSPGGSAFNYGYTF	TGTGCCAGCTCCCCAGGGGGTTCAGCGTTTAACTATGGCTACACCTTC
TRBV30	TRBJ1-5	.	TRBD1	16	CAWSAGTGMSNQPQHF	TGTGCCTGGAGTGCAGGGACAGGGATGAGCAATCAGCCCCAGCATTTT
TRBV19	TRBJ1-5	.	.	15	CASSIPGDSNQPQHF	TGTGCCAGTAGTATACCAGGCGATAGCAATCAGCCCCAGCATTTT
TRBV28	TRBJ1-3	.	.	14	CASSLTGAGNTIYF	TGTGCCAGCAGTTTAACCGGAGCTGGAAACACCATATATTTT
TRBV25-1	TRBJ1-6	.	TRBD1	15	CASSWGTGGNSPLHF	TGTGCCAGCAGTTGGGGGACAGGTGGTAATTCACCCCTCCACTTT
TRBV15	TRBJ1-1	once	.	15	CATSREVGPNTEAFF	TGTGCCACCAGCAGAGAGGTGGGGCCGAACACTGAAGCTTTCTTT
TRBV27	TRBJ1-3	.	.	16	CASSPTLAGSGNTIYF	TGTGCCAGCAGTCCGACCTTGGCAGGCTCTGGAAACACCATATATTTT
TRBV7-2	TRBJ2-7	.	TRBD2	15	CASSLVSAGAYEQYF	TGTGCCAGCAGCTTAGTGTCGGCGGGGGCCTACGAGCAGTACTTC
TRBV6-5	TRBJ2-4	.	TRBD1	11	CASSTRDRQYF	TGTGCCAGCAGTACCCGGGACAGACAGTACTTC
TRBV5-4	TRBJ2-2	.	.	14	CASSPGGRTGELFF	TGTGCCAGCAGCCCCGGGGGACGCACCGGGGAGCTGTTTTTT
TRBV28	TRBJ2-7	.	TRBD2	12	CASKREAYEQYF	TGTGCCAGCAAGCGGGAGGCCTACGAGCAGTACTTC
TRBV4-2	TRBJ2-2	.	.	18	CASSQDISGGKNTGELFF	TGTGCCAGCAGCCAAGATATATCGGGGGGCAAAAACACCGGGGAGCTGTTTTTT
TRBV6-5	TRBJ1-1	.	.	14	CASSYRGTNTEAFF	TGTGCCAGCAGTTACAGGGGGACGAACACTGAAGCTTTCTTT
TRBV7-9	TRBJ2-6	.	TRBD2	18	CASFSTGGLNSGANVLTF	TGTGCCAGCTTCTCAACGGGGGGACTAAACTCTGGGGCCAACGTCCTGACTTTC
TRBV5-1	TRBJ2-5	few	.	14	CASSPEVRRETQYF	TGCGCCAGCAGCCCAGAGGTCCGGCGGGAGACCCAGTACTTC
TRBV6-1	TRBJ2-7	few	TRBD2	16	CASSDQPSGGLYEQYF	TGTGCCAGCAGTGACCAGCCTAGCGGGGGGTTGTACGAGCAGTACTTC
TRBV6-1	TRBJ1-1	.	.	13	CASSPGADTEAFF	TGTGCCAGCAGCCCCGGGGCTGACACTGAAGCTTTCTTT
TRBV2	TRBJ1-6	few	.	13	CASSDSVNSPLHF	TGTGCCAGCAGTGATTCGGTAAATTCACCCCTCCACTTT
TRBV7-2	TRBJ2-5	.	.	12	CASSRWLETQYF	TGTGCCAGCAGCCGATGGCTGGAGACCCAGTACTTC
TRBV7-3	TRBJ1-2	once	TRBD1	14	CASSLFGQGYGYTF	TGTGCCAGCAGCCTTTTTGGACAGGGCTATGGCTACACCTTC
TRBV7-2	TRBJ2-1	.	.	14	CASSLGAANNEQFF	TGTGCCAGCAGCTTAGGAGCCGCAAACAATGAGCAGTTCTTC
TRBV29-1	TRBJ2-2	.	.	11	CSVRNTGELFF	TGCAGCGTACGGAACACCGGGGAGCTGTTTTTT
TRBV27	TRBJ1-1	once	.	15	CASSPIQIMNTEAFF	TGTGCCAGCAGTCCGATACAGATCATGAACACTGAAGCTTTCTTT
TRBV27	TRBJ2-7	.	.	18	CASSLRLNPGVEAYEQYF	TGTGCCAGCAGCTTACGTTTGAACCCCGGAGTCGAAGCCTACGAGCAGTACTTC
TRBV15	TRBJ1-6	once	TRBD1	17	CATSRDLGDSYNSPLHF	TGTGCCACCAGCAGAGATCTGGGGGACAGTTATAATTCACCCCTCCACTTT
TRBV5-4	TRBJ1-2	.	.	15	CASSLRSIEGYGYTF	TGTGCCAGCAGCTTGAGGAGTATTGAGGGATATGGCTACACCTTC
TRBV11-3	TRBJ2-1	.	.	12	CASSSDSDEQFF	TGTGCCAGCAGCTCAGACAGTGATGAGCAGTTCTTC
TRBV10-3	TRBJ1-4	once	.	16	CAISDAGAQINEKLFF	TGTGCCATCAGTGATGCGGGGGCACAGATTAATGAAAAACTGTTTTTT
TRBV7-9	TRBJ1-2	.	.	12	CASSPHGDGYTF	TGTGCCAGCAGCCCCCACGGGGATGGCTACACCTTC
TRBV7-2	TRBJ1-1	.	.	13	CAIQRGMNTEAFF	TGTGCCATCCAAAGGGGTATGAACACTGAAGCTTTCTTT
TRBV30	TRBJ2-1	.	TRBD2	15	CAGRPGSGGANEQFF	TGTGCCGGCCGTCCCGGGAGCGGGGGGGCAAATGAGCAGTTCTTC
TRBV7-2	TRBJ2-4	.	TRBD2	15	CASSPGGGTKNIQYF	TGTGCCAGCAGCCCGGGGGGTGGGACCAAAAACATTCAGTACTTC
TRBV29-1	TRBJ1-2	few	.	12	CSVYEGGYGYTF	TGCAGCGTCTACGAGGGGGGATATGGCTACACCTTC